This TCR beta chain comes out of a study of T cell clonotyping in hematopoietic cell transplantation. Study observations and caveats: After transplant, recipient diversity fell while pathologically expanded clonotypes grew through day 180. CD4 and CD8 repertoire contributions could not be separated without sorting.

Here immunoSEQ multiplex PCR was the method, and the copy in TCRdb shows in-frame clones only, minus some. The data contain some 9,400 clones, roughly 85% of them seen just once; the ten biggest clones take up roughly 15%. Comments on this clone: Its antigen is still unknown.

Germline V gives CDR1 SGHRS, CDR2 YFSETQ. The length of the CDR3 is 16 residues. V lost 4 bases, J lost 5 bases, and 12 bases stayed unmatched. Blood collection times were about day -28 and days 30, 100, 180 posttransplant. Sequenced material: PBMCs, taken 180 days after allogeneic stem cell transplant. The chain has TRBV5-1 and TRBJ1-5; 7 bases match TRBD1. The receptor was isolated from a male patient between 40 and 50 years old who had an allogeneic stem cell transplant from a related donor, so the T cells may come from the graft donor. Some clones in this sample may be carry-over from other donors' samples. The CDR3 protein is CASSPQYRGGHQPQHF. CDR3 in DNA: TGCGCCAGCAGCCCGCAGTACAGGGGTGGGCATCAGCCCCAGCATTTT.